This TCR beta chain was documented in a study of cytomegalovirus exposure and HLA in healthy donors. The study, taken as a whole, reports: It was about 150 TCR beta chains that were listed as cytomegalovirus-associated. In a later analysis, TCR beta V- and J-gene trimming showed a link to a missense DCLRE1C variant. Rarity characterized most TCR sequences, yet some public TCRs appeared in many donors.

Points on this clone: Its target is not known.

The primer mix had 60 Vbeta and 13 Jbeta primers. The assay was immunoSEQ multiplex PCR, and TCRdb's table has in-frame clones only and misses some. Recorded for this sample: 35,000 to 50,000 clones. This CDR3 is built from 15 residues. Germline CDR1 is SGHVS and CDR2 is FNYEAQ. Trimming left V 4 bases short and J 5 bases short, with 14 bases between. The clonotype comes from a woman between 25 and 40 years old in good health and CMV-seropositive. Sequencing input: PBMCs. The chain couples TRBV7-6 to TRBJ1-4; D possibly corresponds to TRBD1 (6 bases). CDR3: CASSSTGSKNEKLFF. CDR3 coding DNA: TGTGCCAGCAGCTCTACAGGGAGTAAGAATGAAAAACTGTTTTTT.